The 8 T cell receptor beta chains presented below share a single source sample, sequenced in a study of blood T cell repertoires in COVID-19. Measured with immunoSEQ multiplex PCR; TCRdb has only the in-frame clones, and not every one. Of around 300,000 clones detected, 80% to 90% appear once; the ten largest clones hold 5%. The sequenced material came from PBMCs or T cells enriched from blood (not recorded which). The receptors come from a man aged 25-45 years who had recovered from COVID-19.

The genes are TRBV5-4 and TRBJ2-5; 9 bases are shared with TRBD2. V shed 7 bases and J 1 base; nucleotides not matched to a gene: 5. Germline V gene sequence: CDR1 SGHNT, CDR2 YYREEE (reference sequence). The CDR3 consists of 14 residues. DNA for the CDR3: TGTGCCAGCGGATGGCGGGGGGGCCAAGAGACCCAGTACTTC. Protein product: CASGWRGGQETQYF.

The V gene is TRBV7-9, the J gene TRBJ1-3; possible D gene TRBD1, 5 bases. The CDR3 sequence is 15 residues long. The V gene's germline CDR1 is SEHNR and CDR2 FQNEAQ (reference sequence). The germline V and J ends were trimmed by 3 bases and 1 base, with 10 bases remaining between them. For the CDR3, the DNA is TGTGCCAGCAGCTTCATGGCAGGGTCTGGAAACACCATATATTTT. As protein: CASSFMAGSGNTIYF. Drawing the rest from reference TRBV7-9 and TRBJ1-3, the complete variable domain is DTGVSQNPRHKITKRGQNVTFRCDPISEHNRLYWYRQTLGQGPEFLTYFQNEAQLEKSRLLSDRFSAERPKGSFSTLEIQRTEQGDSAMYLCASSFMAGSGNTIYFGEGSWLTVV.

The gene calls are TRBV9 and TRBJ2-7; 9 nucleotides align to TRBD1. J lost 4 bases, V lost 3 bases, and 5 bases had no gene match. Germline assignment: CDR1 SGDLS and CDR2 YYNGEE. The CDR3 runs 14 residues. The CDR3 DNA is TGTGCCAGCAGCGCGGGACAGGGCTTGTACGAGCAGTACTTC. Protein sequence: CASSAGQGLYEQYF.

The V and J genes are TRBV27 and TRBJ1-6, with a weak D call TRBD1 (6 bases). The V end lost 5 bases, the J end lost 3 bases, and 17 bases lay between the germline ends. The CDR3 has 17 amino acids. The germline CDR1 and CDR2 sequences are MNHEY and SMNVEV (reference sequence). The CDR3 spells CASSPYMDSYYNSPLHF. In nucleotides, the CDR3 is TGTGCCAGCAGTCCCTACATGGACAGCTACTATAATTCACCCCTCCACTTT.

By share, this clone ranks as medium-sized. CDR3 sequence reads: CASSWGTGSNGYTF. The CDR3 nucleotides are TGCGCCAGCAGCTGGGGAACAGGGAGCAATGGCTACACCTTC. The gene calls are TRBV5-1 and TRBJ1-2; D might be TRBD1 (6 bases). Germline CDR1 SGHRS, CDR2 YFSETQ. Trimming cost V 3 bases and J 6 bases, with 15 bases left between them. There are 14 residues in the CDR3. The entire variable domain, with the rest obtained from reference TRBV5-1 and TRBJ1-2, is as follows: KAGVTQTPRYLIKTRGQQVTLSCSPISGHRSVSWYQQTPGQGLQFLFEYFSETQRNKGNFPGRFSGRQFSNSRSEMNVSTLELGDSALYLCASSWGTGSNGYTFGSGTRLTVV.

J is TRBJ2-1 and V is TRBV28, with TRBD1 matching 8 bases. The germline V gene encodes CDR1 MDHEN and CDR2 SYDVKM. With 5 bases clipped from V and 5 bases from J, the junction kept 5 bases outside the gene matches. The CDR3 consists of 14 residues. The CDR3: CASSKGQANNEQFF. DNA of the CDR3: TGTGCCAGCAGTAAGGGACAGGCGAACAATGAGCAGTTCTTC.

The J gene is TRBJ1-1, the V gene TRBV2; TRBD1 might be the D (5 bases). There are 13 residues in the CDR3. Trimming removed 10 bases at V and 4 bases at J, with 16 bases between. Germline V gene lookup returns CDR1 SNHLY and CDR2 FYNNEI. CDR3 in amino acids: CATLAGVSTEAFF. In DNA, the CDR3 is TGTGCCACCCTCGCGGGGGTCTCCACTGAAGCTTTCTTT.

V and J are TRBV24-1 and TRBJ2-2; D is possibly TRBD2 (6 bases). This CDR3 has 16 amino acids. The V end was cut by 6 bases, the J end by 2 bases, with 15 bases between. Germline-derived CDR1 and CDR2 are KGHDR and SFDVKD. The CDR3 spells CATSRAGTYNTGELFF. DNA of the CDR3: TGTGCCACCAGTCGGGCAGGGACTTATAACACCGGGGAGCTGTTTTTT.